The 14 T cell receptor beta chains given below trace back to one sample, sequenced in a study of OX40 agonist ivuxolimab in advanced cancers. Repertoires were generated with immunoSEQ multiplex PCR, while TCRdb's copy carries only in-frame clones and drops some. Of 60,000 to 70,000 clones in the sample, 84% were seen once. Source: CD4+ or CD8+ T cells sorted from blood, taken in a trial of the OX40 agonist ivuxolimab. The receptors were sampled from an adult with an advanced solid tumor such as melanoma, head and neck, liver or kidney cancer.

The chain links TRBV6-6 to TRBJ1-1; D perhaps matches TRBD1 (6 bases). Deletions cut 7 bases from V and 5 bases from J, with 17 bases between. The CDR3 loop spans 14 amino acids. Germline V CDR1 and CDR2: MNHNY, SVGAGI (reference sequence). The CDR3 bases are TGTGCCAGCACTCCACCGGGGGGGCGGACTGAAGCTTTCTTT. This encodes CASTPPGGRTEAFF.

The chain is built from TRBV19 and TRBJ1-4; 9 bases map to TRBD1. Germline CDR1 reads LNHDA; CDR2 reads SQIVND (reference sequence). This CDR3 is 15 amino acids long. V was clipped by 5 bases and J by 5 bases; unmatched bases: 6. This CDR3 is CASSAPGQGNEKLFF. CDR3 DNA: TGTGCCAGTAGTGCCCCAGGACAGGGGAATGAAAAACTGTTTTTT. Filled out from reference TRBV19 and TRBJ1-4, the complete variable domain reads DGGITQSPKYLFRKEGQNVTLSCEQNLNHDAMYWYRQDPGQGLRLIYYSQIVNDFQKGDIAEGYSVSREKKESFPLTVTSAQKNPTAFYLCASSAPGQGNEKLFFGSGTQLSVL.

The rearrangement joins TRBV19 to TRBJ1-4; 7 bases are a match to TRBD1. With 5 bases clipped from V and 6 bases from J, the junction kept 3 bases outside the gene matches. CDR1 and CDR2 (germline): LNHDA, SQIVND (reference sequence). This CDR3 is 13 amino acids long. CDR3 nucleotides: TGTGCCAGTAGTCTTGGGACAGATGAAAAACTGTTTTTT. It codes for CASSLGTDEKLFF.

The gene calls are TRBV5-6 and TRBJ1-5, with D perhaps TRBD1 (5 bases). The CDR3 is made up of 17 amino acids. V lost 4 bases to trimming and J lost 9 bases, with 26 bases between them. Germline V gives CDR1 SGHDT, CDR2 YYEEEE. The CDR3 bases are TGTGCCAGCAGCCCTTGGGGAAAAGGCCAGGGAAGGGGGCCCCAGCATTTT. This codes for CASSPWGKGQGRGPQHF.

This chain connects TRBV7-6 to TRBJ1-1; the D gene is possibly TRBD1 (5 bases). Germline V gene sequence: CDR1 SGHVS, CDR2 FNYEAQ. The CDR3 runs to 15 residues. The ends were cut back, 6 bases at V and 1 base at J, with 15 bases in the middle. This chain's CDR3 is CASRASGGSNTEAFF. In nucleotides, the CDR3 is TGTGCCAGCAGAGCCAGTGGGGGTTCGAACACTGAAGCTTTCTTT.

A single count supports this clone. The chain employs TRBV7-2 and TRBJ2-7; 11 bases fit TRBD2. After removal of 2 bases from V and 5 bases from J, the junction contained 8 bases not matched to a gene. Germline CDR1 is SGHTA and CDR2 is FQGNSA. This CDR3 region has 16 residues. Here the CDR3 reads CASSLSASGRSHEQYF. The CDR3 region has the DNA TGTGCCAGCAGCTTAAGTGCTAGCGGGAGGTCCCACGAGCAGTACTTC.

The gene calls are TRBV10-1 and TRBJ1-5, with a possible D match to TRBD1 (6 bases). CDR1 WNHNN and CDR2 SYGVQD come from the germline V gene (reference sequence). The CDR3 is 21 amino acids. Trimming cost V 0 bases and J 4 bases, with 28 bases left between them. CDR3 in amino acids: CASSESFGPRGTGKKNQPQHF. In DNA, the CDR3 is TGCGCCAGCAGTGAGTCTTTTGGGCCTAGGGGCACAGGGAAAAAAAATCAGCCCCAGCATTTT.

This chain uses TRBV28 with TRBJ2-1; D is possibly TRBD1 (6 bases). CDR3 length equals 14 residues. V lost 10 bases and J lost 3, with 16 bases in between. The germline CDR1 and CDR2 sequences are MDHEN and SYDVKM. The CDR3 protein is CAISQGRYYNEQFF. CDR3 in DNA: TGTGCCATTTCTCAGGGGCGCTACTACAATGAGCAGTTCTTC.

The V call is TRBV6-1, the J call TRBJ2-5; 7 nucleotides align to TRBD1. The germline V gene encodes CDR1 MNHNS and CDR2 SASEGT. The junction had 8 bases not matched to a gene; V was cut back by 5 bases and J by 5 bases. The CDR3 loop spans 14 amino acids. Here the CDR3 reads CASSFATGTETQYF. Written as DNA, the CDR3 is TGTGCCAGCAGTTTTGCGACAGGGACGGAGACCCAGTACTTC.

This chain uses TRBV27 with TRBJ2-3; D ambiguous. The CDR3 consists of 13 residues. The germline V and J ends were trimmed by 3 bases and 1 base, with 5 bases remaining between them. From germline, CDR1 is MNHEY and CDR2 SMNVEV (reference sequence). The CDR3 here is CASSFARTDTQYF. The CDR3 nucleotides read TGTGCCAGCAGTTTTGCCCGCACAGATACGCAGTATTTT.

This chain links TRBV4-1 with TRBJ1-2; TRBD1 matches 9 bases. V was clipped by 2 bases and J by 6 bases; unmatched bases: 4. This CDR3 region has 14 residues. Germline V CDR1 and CDR2: MGHRA, YSYEKL. The CDR3 region has the DNA TGCGCCAGCAGCCAACCCGGGACAGGGAATGGCTACACCTTC. Translating gives CASSQPGTGNGYTF.

The V and J genes are TRBV7-6 and TRBJ1-1; TRBD1 is a possible D gene (5 bases). This CDR3 is 14 amino acids long. The V and J ends lost 1 base and 1 base respectively, with 7 bases between them. Germline lookup yields CDR1 SGHVS and CDR2 FNYEAQ. The CDR3 region is CASSLGGQNTEAFF. The CDR3 DNA reads TGTGCCAGCAGCTTAGGAGGACAGAACACTGAAGCTTTCTTT.

The chain carries TRBV29-1 and TRBJ2-7; the D is unclear. Germline values: CDR1 SQVTM, CDR2 ANQGSEA. V was pared by 4 bases and J by 6 bases, with 19 bases between. The CDR3 length is 14 residues. The CDR3 DNA follows: TGCAGCGTTGTTAGTTCTGGGGTTAAGGGCGAGCAGTACTTC. As protein: CSVVSSGVKGEQYF.

The chain has TRBV7-9 and TRBJ1-2; D gene uncertain. Per germline, CDR1 SEHNR and CDR2 FQNEAQ (reference sequence). V shed 0 bases and J shed 3 bases, with 8 bases lying between them. There are 14 residues in the CDR3. CDR3 sequence reads: CASSLADPDYGYTF. CDR3 DNA: TGTGCCAGCAGCTTAGCTGACCCAGACTATGGCTACACCTTC.